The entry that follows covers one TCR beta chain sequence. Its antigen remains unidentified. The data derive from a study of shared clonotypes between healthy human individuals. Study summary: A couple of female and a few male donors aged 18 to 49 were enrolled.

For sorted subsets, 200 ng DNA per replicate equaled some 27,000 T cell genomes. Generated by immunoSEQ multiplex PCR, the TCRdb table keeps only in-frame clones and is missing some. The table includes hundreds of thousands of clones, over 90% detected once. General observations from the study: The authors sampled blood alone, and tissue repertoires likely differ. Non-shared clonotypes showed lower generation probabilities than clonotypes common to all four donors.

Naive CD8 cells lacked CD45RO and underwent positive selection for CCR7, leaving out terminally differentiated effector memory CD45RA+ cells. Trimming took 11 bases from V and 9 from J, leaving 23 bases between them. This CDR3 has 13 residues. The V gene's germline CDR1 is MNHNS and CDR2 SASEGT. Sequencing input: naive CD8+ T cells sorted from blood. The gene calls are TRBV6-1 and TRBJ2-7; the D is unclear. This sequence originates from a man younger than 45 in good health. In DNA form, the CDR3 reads TGTGCCGCTGGCGGTACAGTATTCTTGGGGCAGTACTTC. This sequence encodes CAAGGTVFLGQYF.